This T cell receptor (beta chain) originates from a study of T cell changes during pregnancy in multiple sclerosis. The table came from immunoSEQ multiplex PCR; TCRdb's copy has only in-frame clones and leaves some out. The table records under 25,000 clones, roughly 87% of them present only once. The CDR3 covers 15 residues. V gave up 6 bases and J gave up 8 bases; unmatched junction bases: 7. Germline V CDR1 and CDR2: MNHEY, SMNVEV (reference sequence). This TCR derives from a female donor with multiple sclerosis, enrolled in a pregnancy study. Source: CD8+ T cells from peripheral blood mononuclear cells, taken after pregnancy. V usage is TRBV27 and J usage is TRBJ2-1; 13 bases fit TRBD2. The CDR3 here is CASRLAGGPWDEQFF. The CDR3 DNA sequence: TGTGCCAGCAGACTAGCGGGAGGGCCCTGGGATGAGCAGTTCTTC.